Each of the 2 T cell receptor beta chains below was sequenced from the same sample in a study of Tregs in tolerant kidney transplant recipients. Only in-frame clones appear in the TCRdb table, and some are missing; sequencing was by immunoSEQ multiplex PCR. The data show roughly 8,300 clones, roughly 34% seen once. Their cognate antigens are unknown. After 6 days with irradiated graft donor PBMCs, CFSE-labeled recipient PBMCs were FACS-sorted. The sample here was CD8+ T cells from blood cultured with allogeneic cells, taken before the transplant. All receptors come from a human patient who received a combined kidney and bone marrow transplant.

Concerning this clone: One junction end disagrees with the germline gene, perhaps due to a read error. Other DNA sequences in this sample translate to the same CDR3. The gene calls are TRBV4-1 and TRBJ1-2, with 9 bases identical to TRBD1. The CDR3 runs 16 residues. The germline V gene has CDR1 MGHRA and CDR2 YSYEKL. CDR3 sequence: CASSQLEGQGIYGYTF. DNA of the CDR3: TGTGCCAGCAGCCAGCTCGAGGGACAGGGAATCTATGGCTACACCTTC.

In its sample, this clone was seen once. The CDR3 here is CASSLEASPNQPQHF. The CDR3 nucleotides read TGTGCCAGCAGCTTAGAGGCCTCCCCCAATCAGCCCCAGCATTTT. The chain couples TRBV11-2 to TRBJ1-5; D is ambiguous. In germline, CDR1 is SGHAT, CDR2 FQNNGV. Trimming shortened V by 0 bases and J by 3 bases, and 9 bases separated the two germline ends. The CDR3 covers 15 residues.